The clone carrying this TCR beta chain was observed once. Antigen unknown. One end of the junction is discordant with germline, which a read error may explain. MiXCR re-clonotyped the PCR reads for TCRdb. Here the sample spans 35,000 to 40,000 clones, around 21% being singletons. The CDR3 has 11 amino acids. The germline gives CDR1 KGHSH, CDR2 LQKENI. These data belong to a study of metastatic and nonmetastatic thyroid tumors. Findings of the study overall: In both blood and tumor samples, TCR beta diversity was reported significantly higher for malignant than benign nodules.

Patients had received no treatment of any kind before thyroid surgery. Input material: blood. The origin of this receptor is a female donor with papillary thyroid cancer or a benign thyroid nodule (not recorded which). Some clones in this sample may be carry-over from other donors' samples. This rearrangement joins TRBV18 to TRBJ1-2, with D tentatively TRBD1 (5 bases). The CDR3 protein is CARGAGDGYTF. For the CDR3, the DNA is TGTGCCAGAGGGGCGGGCGATGGGTACACCTTC.